Below are 9 T cell receptor beta chains sequenced from a single sample in a study of blood T cell repertoires in COVID-19. Libraries were prepared by immunoSEQ multiplex PCR; TCRdb keeps only in-frame clonotypes and omits some of them. The table has about 210,000 clones, approximately 78% seen once; the top ten hold about 12%. Sequences were obtained from peripheral blood. All receptors derive from a woman aged 40 to 50 with acute or convalescent COVID-19.

This chain connects TRBV9 to TRBJ2-3; 9 positions agree with TRBD2. V lost 2 bases and J lost 2; bases outside the gene matches: 3. The length of the CDR3 is 15 residues. The germline gives CDR1 SGDLS, CDR2 YYNGEE. This CDR3 is CASSVVAGATDTQYF. In DNA, the CDR3 is TGTGCCAGCAGCGTCGTAGCGGGAGCCACAGATACGCAGTATTTT. Filled out from reference TRBV9 and TRBJ2-3, the complete variable domain reads DSGVTQTPKHLITATGQRVTLRCSPRSGDLSVYWYQQSLDQGLQFLIQYYNGEERAKGNILERFSAQQFPDLHSELNLSSLELGDSALYFCASSVVAGATDTQYFGPGTRLTVL.

This clone has just a few counts. The CDR3 region is CASSQGFASYNEQFF. The CDR3 DNA sequence: TGCGCCAGCAGCCAAGGGTTCGCGTCCTACAATGAGCAGTTCTTC. V and J are TRBV4-3 and TRBJ2-1; D is uncertain. Germline V gene lookup returns CDR1 LGHNA and CDR2 YSLEER. This CDR3 is 15 amino acids long. With 1 base removed from V and 1 base from J, the gap between germline ends came to 8 bases.

On this clone: A junction end diverges from the germline sequence, so it may reflect a read error. This chain joins TRBV3-1 (or the pseudogene TRBV3-2) and TRBJ2-4; 11 nucleotides line up with TRBD2. The CDR3 runs 15 residues. Looked up from germline, CDR1 is LGHDT and CDR2 is YNNKEL (reference sequence). CDR3 sequence: CASSYSGGAINIQYF. DNA of the CDR3: TGTGCCAGCAGCTATAGCGGGGGGGCCATAAACATTCAGTACTTC.

This chain joins TRBV7-6 and TRBJ2-7, with a possible D match to TRBD1 (7 bases). CDR1 is SGHVS and CDR2 is FNYEAQ in the germline V gene. The germline V and J ends were trimmed by 5 bases and 5 bases, with 16 bases remaining between them. This CDR3 has 14 residues. The CDR3 DNA reads as TGTGCCAGCAGCCAGGGGGGCAGGGGCCACGAGCAGTACTTC. Amino acid sequence: CASSQGGRGHEQYF. The full variable domain, rest sourced from reference TRBV7-6 and TRBJ2-7, is GAGVSQSPRYKVTKRGQDVALRCDPISGHVSLYWYRQALGQGPEFLTYFNYEAQQDKSGLPNDRFSAERPEGSISTLTIQRTEQRDSAMYRCASSQGGRGHEQYFGPGTRLTVT.

The chain joins TRBV5-4 to TRBJ2-3; 7 bases fit TRBD1. Germline lookup yields CDR1 SGHNT and CDR2 YYREEE (reference sequence). V lost 0 bases, J lost 6 bases, and 4 bases stayed unmatched. This CDR3 is built from 14 residues. Written as DNA, the CDR3 is TGTGCCAGCAGCTTGGGACAGGGTTTGGATACGCAGTATTTT. Its translation: CASSLGQGLDTQYF.

The genes are TRBV19 and TRBJ1-2; 7 bases match TRBD1. The CDR3 contains 15 residues. V shed 3 bases and J 1 base; nucleotides not matched to a gene: 5. Germline CDR1 reads LNHDA; CDR2 reads SQIVND (reference sequence). The CDR3 reads CASSIAGTVNYGYTF. CDR3 in DNA: TGTGCCAGTAGTATTGCCGGGACAGTTAACTATGGCTACACCTTC.

The V gene is TRBV7-3, the J gene TRBJ1-5, with 8 bases aligning to TRBD1. There are 17 residues in the CDR3. Germline CDR1 SGHTA, CDR2 FQGTGA. The ends lost 5 bases at V and 6 bases at J; junction bases unmatched: 15. The CDR3, as DNA: TGTGCCAGCAGCGAATCGGGGTGGGCAGGGGGCGGTCAGCCCCAGCATTTT. Translating gives CASSESGWAGGGQPQHF.

V gene TRBV6-2 or TRBV6-3 combines with J gene TRBJ2-1; D perhaps matches TRBD1 (5 bases). Germline CDR1 MNHEY, CDR2 SVGEGT. CDR3 size: 15 residues. The ends were cut back, 6 bases at V and 3 bases at J, with 15 bases in the middle. In DNA, the CDR3 is TGTGCCAGCAGCGAGACAGTTCAGAGCTACAATGAGCAGTTCTTC. It yields the protein CASSETVQSYNEQFF.

This chain uses TRBV6-1 with TRBJ2-7; D uncertain. Germline V gene data show CDR1 as MNHNS and CDR2 as SASEGT. The V gene lost 2 bases and the J gene lost 3 bases, with 2 bases spanning the gap. The CDR3 length is 11 residues. The CDR3 coding sequence is TGTGCCAGCAGTGAACACTACGAGCAGTACTTC. Protein: CASSEHYEQYF.